This passage covers 13 T cell receptor beta chains from one sample sequenced in a study of blood T cell repertoires in COVID-19. Profiling relied on immunoSEQ multiplex PCR, and the TCRdb table lists in-frame clones only, not all of them. The data show some 120,000 clones, 65% to 85% seen once. Material for sequencing was peripheral blood. The source of these receptors is a woman in her seventies with acute or convalescent COVID-19.

The rearrangement joins TRBV19 to TRBJ2-3; 9 bases fit TRBD2. There are 15 residues in the CDR3. Germline V gives CDR1 LNHDA, CDR2 SQIVND (reference sequence). V lost 4 bases to trimming and J lost 4 bases; unmatched junction nucleotides: 6. The CDR3 DNA follows: TGTGCCAGTAGTACTCTCCAGCGGGAGGCAGATACGCAGTATTTT. Protein: CASSTLQREADTQYF.

This clone was counted between two and nine times. The chain joins TRBV28 to TRBJ1-3, with D possibly TRBD1 on 5 matching bases. V was trimmed by 3 bases and J by 7 bases, leaving 13 bases between them. This CDR3 is built from 14 residues. Germline V CDR1 and CDR2: MDHEN, SYDVKM. This CDR3 is CASSLQGGANTIYF. The CDR3 nucleotides are TGTGCCAGCAGTTTGCAGGGCGGAGCCAACACCATATATTTT.

V and J are TRBV3-1 (or the pseudogene TRBV3-2) and TRBJ2-5; TRBD2 matches 8 bases. Germline assignment: CDR1 LGHDT and CDR2 YNNKEL (reference sequence). V was clipped by 0 bases and J by 8 bases; unmatched bases: 5. This CDR3 has 14 residues. CDR3 sequence: CASSQDSGGRTQYF. CDR3 bases: TGTGCCAGCAGCCAAGACAGCGGGGGCCGCACCCAGTACTTC.

Here the CDR3 reads CASSELKNTEAFF. CDR3 nucleotide sequence: TGTGCCAGCAGCGAACTTAAGAACACTGAAGCTTTCTTT. This chain links TRBV5-6 with TRBJ1-1, with D unresolved. The germline V and J ends were trimmed by 4 bases and 1 base, with 8 bases remaining between them. CDR1 and CDR2 (germline): SGHDT, YYEEEE. This CDR3 is 13 amino acids long.

This chain connects TRBV11-2 to TRBJ2-1; perhaps TRBD1 as D (6 bases). Germline CDR1 is SGHAT and CDR2 is FQNNGV. CDR3 length: 15 residues. V was cut by 4 bases and J by 0 bases, with 10 bases left in between. CDR3 in DNA: TGTGCCAGCAGCTGGGGACAAACCTCCTACAATGAGCAGTTCTTC. As protein: CASSWGQTSYNEQFF. Variable domain in full (rest from reference TRBV11-2 and TRBJ2-1): EAGVAQSPRYKIIEKRQSVAFWCNPISGHATLYWYQQILGQGPKLLIQFQNNGVVDDSQLPKDRFSAERLKGVDSTLKIQPAKLEDSAVYLCASSWGQTSYNEQFFGPGTRLTVL.

This chain links TRBV5-6 with TRBJ2-7; D is perhaps TRBD1 (6 bases). V lost 6 bases and J 2 bases, leaving 15 bases between the germline ends. Germline V lookup: CDR1 SGHDT, CDR2 YYEEEE. There are 14 residues in the CDR3. The CDR3 reads CASTLAGQTYEQYF. CDR3 coding DNA: TGTGCCAGCACCCTTGCTGGACAGACCTACGAGCAGTACTTC.

This chain connects TRBV6-5 to TRBJ1-5, with 9 positions matching TRBD1. The CDR3 totals 15 residues. The V segment lost 5 bases and the J segment 7 bases; nucleotides outside the gene matches: 9. Looked up from germline, CDR1 is MNHEY and CDR2 is SVGAGI. CDR3 in DNA: TGTGCCAGCAGTCGAACAGGGGGCTCTGGACAGCCCCAGCATTTT. It codes for CASSRTGGSGQPQHF.

The chain employs TRBV2 and TRBJ1-4; 10 nucleotides agree with TRBD1. V gave up 4 bases and J gave up 3 bases; unmatched junction bases: 2. CDR1 and CDR2 from the germline V gene are SNHLY and FYNNEI. This CDR3 comprises 15 residues. The CDR3 reads CASSGQGAANEKLFF. The CDR3 DNA reads TGTGCCAGCAGTGGACAGGGGGCGGCTAATGAAAAACTGTTTTTT.

The chain combines TRBV15 with TRBJ1-4; D call uncertain. V gave up 3 bases and J gave up 0 bases, with 11 bases separating them. The CDR3 consists of 16 residues. In germline, CDR1 is LNHNV, CDR2 YYDKDF (reference sequence). In DNA, the CDR3 is TGTGCCACCAGCAGCCCATCGTCAGCAACTAATGAAAAACTGTTTTTT. It is translated as CATSSPSSATNEKLFF.

The chain employs TRBV28 and TRBJ2-5; 7 bases match TRBD1. Germline values: CDR1 MDHEN, CDR2 SYDVKM. Losses at the gene ends were 6 bases for V and 2 bases for J; bases not matched to a gene: 3. The length of the CDR3 is 13 residues. CDR3 in amino acids: CASSPGQQETQYF. Here the CDR3 DNA reads TGTGCCAGCAGCCCGGGACAGCAAGAGACCCAGTACTTC.

The chain uses TRBV5-1 and TRBJ1-4; 10 bases are a match to TRBD1. This CDR3 contains 13 residues. Germline V gene lookup returns CDR1 SGHRS and CDR2 YFSETQ. With 7 bases clipped from V and 8 bases from J, the junction kept 5 bases outside the gene matches. DNA for the CDR3: TGCGCCAGCGGACAGGGGGGGAAGGAAAAACTGTTTTTT. Its protein product is CASGQGGKEKLFF. Full variable domain (rest looked up from reference TRBV5-1 and TRBJ1-4): KAGVTQTPRYLIKTRGQQVTLSCSPISGHRSVSWYQQTPGQGLQFLFEYFSETQRNKGNFPGRFSGRQFSNSRSEMNVSTLELGDSALYLCASGQGGKEKLFFGSGTQLSVL.

The J gene is TRBJ2-2, the V gene TRBV5-6, with D uncertain. The CDR3 runs to 13 residues. V shed 1 base and J shed 6 bases, with 7 bases lying between them. Germline V gene sequence: CDR1 SGHDT, CDR2 YYEEEE. DNA for the CDR3: TGTGCCAGCAGCTTGTTGTTAGCCGGGGAGCTGTTTTTT. This codes for CASSLLLAGELFF.

The rearrangement links TRBV19 to TRBJ1-2; D call uncertain. This CDR3 is 14 amino acids long. The V and J ends lost 2 bases and 3 bases respectively, with 10 bases between them. Germline lookup yields CDR1 LNHDA and CDR2 SQIVND (reference sequence). In DNA form, the CDR3 reads TGTGCCAGTAGTATACTGCGGAGGGACTATGGCTACACCTTC. Translation gives CASSILRRDYGYTF. Using reference TRBV19 and TRBJ1-2 for the parts outside the CDR3, the full variable domain is DGGITQSPKYLFRKEGQNVTLSCEQNLNHDAMYWYRQDPGQGLRLIYYSQIVNDFQKGDIAEGYSVSREKKESFPLTVTSAQKNPTAFYLCASSILRRDYGYTFGSGTRLTVV.